This T cell receptor (beta chain) originates from a study of T cells in Graves' hyperthyroidism and ophthalmopathy (dated by TCRdb to 2018 to 2020). Some background on the complete study: Peripheral blood was sampled at the time of initial diagnosis, prior to any treatment. The paper describes TCR Vbeta CDR3 sequencing of around 140 peripheral blood samples, made up of under 50 ophthalmopathy patients, over 70 hyperthyroidism patients and 17 progressor patients. The approximately 97 discovery patients were randomly divided into training and test sets at a 7:3 ratio. Prospective prediction of ophthalmopathy was tested in an independent validation cohort consisting of roughly 20 hyperthyroidism patients and approximately 16 patients who later progressed to ophthalmopathy. After blood sampling, hyperthyroidism patients were treated with methimazole at a starting dose of 30 mg daily, and ophthalmopathy patients were treated with high-dose intravenous methylprednisolone. To identify TCR V-J signatures that set the groups apart, the researchers used a discovery cohort of roughly 100 patients, made up of 40 to 45 with Graves' ophthalmopathy and some 56 with stable Graves' hyperthyroidism. In about 6 Graves' hyperthyroidism patients, the study also compared T-cell repertoires from thyroid tissue with T-cell repertoires from blood.

From cysteine to phenylalanine, the CDR3 is 16 amino acids long. Just CDR3 DNA is preserved here, 48 bases in frame from base 1. Cut back by 4 bases and 0 bases, the V and J ends lie 12 bases apart. Overall study outcomes, separate from this receptor: In validation, the model predicted progression to ophthalmopathy with around 71% sensitivity and about 72% specificity, a median of about 6.7 months before onset. Blood samples also contained most of the expanded thyroid clonotypes (frequency above 0.001), which suggests that blood repertoires may reflect thyroid immune responses. A model built on a 13 V-J signature distinguished ophthalmopathy from stable hyperthyroidism, reaching 87.88% sensitivity and about 81% specificity in cross-validation and 80%/75% in testing. No statistical method was used to fix the sample size in advance, and group allocation was not hidden from the investigators.

This clonotype was observed a few times. Its recognized antigen is unknown. Per-nucleotide qualities are absent, and no much larger clonotype sits a single base away. The TCR beta CDR3 regions were amplified from RNA transcripts. The TCR CDR3 was subjected to a first round of RT-PCR using the HTBI primer set and the Qiagen OneStep RT-PCR kit. A second multiplex PCR round built the libraries, followed by size selection and purification. Sequencing of the libraries was done on an Illumina HiSeq2000 using paired-end 100 bp reads. As for the original processing: SOAPnuke was used to process the raw data, with reads discarded if the reads contained adapters or uncalled bases, had a mean Phred below 15, or lacked an exact constant-primer or identifier match. High-quality paired reads were merged using COPE v1.2.5, and each unique nucleotide sequence was defined as a clonotype. Clonotypes were aligned to IMGT TRBV, TRBD and TRBJ reference segments using MiTCR v1.1. The analysis was restricted to V-J combinations with a frequency above 0.0001, which together covered about 99% of the repertoires. The TCS score was defined as the ratio of F50 (clonal expansion) to E x V (chaos), calculated using BLOSUM62-based TCRdist between CDR3 peptides within each V-J. Welch's t-statistics and random forest reduced around 510 V-J features to about 12, which were used in a naive Bayes classifier (R e1071). TCRdb trimmed the raw reads at Q25, called clones with MiXCR and kept productive beta chains. Records with the same CDR3 protein are collapsed into one entry carrying the most frequent genes and DNA. What appears here as the V and J calls and clone size reflects TCRdb's work, not the paper's. The table for this sample lists 600,000 to 850,000 distinct CDR3 sequences; under 20% of them were counted only once. The leading ten clones occupy over 15% of the sample.

Hyperthyroidism patients were aged 18 to 65 years and newly diagnosed, with disease duration of less than 2 months. Any patient with an uncontrolled infection, another autoimmune disease, pregnancy or lactation was excluded. Diagnoses relied on clinical symptoms, serum thyroxine and TRAb, thyroid ultrasound and orbital computed tomography. Blood from progressor patients was collected at the time of first diagnosis with hyperthyroidism, before any ophthalmopathy symptoms had appeared. PBMCs were isolated from about 10 ml of fresh peripheral blood by Ficoll-Paque density gradient centrifugation. Progressor patients were first diagnosed with Graves' hyperthyroidism and then developed ophthalmopathy during follow-up. Total RNA was extracted with Trizol reagent, and quality was checked on an Agilent 2100 Bioanalyzer.

The sequencing input was blood. The chain links TRBV12-3 or TRBV12-4 with TRBJ2-2, with a tentative D gene TRBD2 over 6 matching bases. This TCR came from a woman in her forties or fifties with Graves' hyperthyroidism that later progressed to Graves' ophthalmopathy. The sequenced DNA is TGTGCCAGCAGTTCCCCATGGGGGGCGAACACCGGGGAGCTGTTTTTT. The resulting protein is CASSSPWGANTGELFF.